This TCR beta chain stems from a study of T cell repertoires in cytomegalovirus infection. MiXCR, applied by TCRdb to the reads, yields one record per CDR3 protein. The repertoire consists of about 150,000 distinct CDR3 sequences, with 23% occurring once and the leading ten covering about a tenth. The CDR3 is 16 residues long. Germline CDR1 reads LGHNA; CDR2 reads YSLEER. Trimming shortened V by 1 base and J by 5 bases, and 14 bases separated the two germline ends. Sequencing was carried out using PBMCs. This chain joins TRBV4-3 and TRBJ2-2; the D gene is possibly TRBD2 (6 bases). The receptor was derived from a human donor in good health (CMV status not recorded). Some clones in this sample may be carry-over from other donors' samples. CDR3 region: CASSQVVAGSTGELFF. CDR3 sequence (DNA): TGCGCCAGCAGCCAAGTCGTTGCGGGATCTACCGGGGAGCTGTTTTTT.